Described below is a single TCR beta chain sequence and its context. Its antigen is unknown. The data are from a study of identifying expanded T cells in peripheral blood. During the collection period, no donor immune events like infections were recorded. The study, taken as a whole, reports: Technical replicates showed approximately 1.2 changed clones; two weeks about 16.4; four weeks 19. Approximately two-week clone count variance significantly increased as total template count grew.

Only in-frame clones appear in the TCRdb table, and some are missing; sequencing was by immunoSEQ multiplex PCR. The sample holds tens of thousands of clones, approximately 87% seen once. Sequencing was done on a sample of blood. The TCR was taken from a person aged 18 to 70 in good health.

CDR3 sequence: CASSAPGGLEQYF. In DNA, the CDR3 is TGTGCCAGCAGCGCCCCCGGGGGTCTCGAGCAGTACTTC. V gene TRBV9 combines with J gene TRBJ2-7; D might be TRBD2 (6 bases). Looked up from germline, CDR1 is SGDLS and CDR2 is YYNGEE. The V and J ends lost 3 bases and 6 bases respectively, with 13 bases between them. The CDR3 sequence is 13 residues long.